These 26 T cell receptor beta chains were all obtained from the same sample, sequenced in a study of blood T cell repertoires in COVID-19. Sequenced by immunoSEQ multiplex PCR; TCRdb stores in-frame clones only, minus some. In the table there are around 140,000 clones, approximately 90% of which are singletons. The material sequenced was peripheral blood. These receptors originate from a man in his sixties with active or convalescent COVID-19.

The chain links TRBV27 to TRBJ1-4, with 10 bases aligning to TRBD1. The CDR3 runs to 16 residues. From germline, CDR1 is MNHEY and CDR2 SMNVEV (reference sequence). The V gene end was trimmed by 6 bases and the J gene end by 7 bases; junction bases not matched to a gene: 11. This CDR3 is CASRSRGQGIVEKLFF. The CDR3 DNA follows: TGTGCCAGCAGGTCCAGGGGACAGGGGATAGTTGAAAAACTGTTTTTT.

The chain is built from TRBV21-1 and TRBJ2-6; TRBD1 reflects the table's D call only, with no check against the DNA. TRBV21-1 is a known pseudogene. The CDR3 loop spans 16 amino acids. The CDR3 DNA reads TGTGCCAGCAGCAAAGGTCAACAAACCGGGGCCAACGTCCTGACTTTC. This codes for CASSKGQQTGANVLTF.

This clone was recorded once. The chain couples TRBV24-1 to TRBJ2-2, with 10 nucleotides matching TRBD2. Trimming removed 6 bases from V and 7 bases from J; junction bases left unmatched: 4. Germline-derived CDR1 and CDR2 are KGHDR and SFDVKD. The CDR3 has 14 amino acids. CDR3 amino acids: CATSPSGGGGELFF. The CDR3 coding sequence is TGTGCCACCAGTCCTAGCGGGGGAGGCGGGGAGCTGTTTTTT.

The sample holds a few counts of this clone. The chain recombines TRBV27 with TRBJ2-7; TRBD2 aligns across 15 bases. The trim removed 6 bases at V and 6 bases at J, leaving 9 bases unmatched. CDR1 is MNHEY and CDR2 is SMNVEV in the germline V gene (reference sequence). This CDR3 spans 16 amino acids. The CDR3 region has the DNA TGTGCCAGCAGCCCGACCGGGACTAGCGGGAGGACCGAGCAGTACTTC. Protein product: CASSPTGTSGRTEQYF.

DNA for the CDR3: TGTGCCAGCAGTTCGAGGACAGCTGGAAACACCATATATTTT. Its translation: CASSSRTAGNTIYF. The chain is built from TRBV28 and TRBJ1-3; D may be TRBD1 (6 bases). CDR1 is MDHEN, CDR2 SYDVKM, per germline. V lost 4 bases and J lost 2, with 9 bases in between. This CDR3 is built from 14 residues.

This clone appeared once. The V call is TRBV4-2, the J call TRBJ1-4, with D possibly TRBD1 on 6 matching bases. Germline assignment: CDR1 LGHNA and CDR2 YNFKEQ. This CDR3 has 15 residues. V was clipped by 3 bases and J by 4 bases, with 12 bases between them. The CDR3 region has the DNA TGTGCCAGCAGCCACCCCGACAGGAGTAATGAAAAACTGTTTTTT. It codes for CASSHPDRSNEKLFF.

The chain carries TRBV29-1 and TRBJ2-7, with TRBD1 identical over 11 bases. V lost 4 bases to trimming and J lost 2 bases; unmatched junction nucleotides: 7. The CDR3 extends over 15 amino acids. Looked up from germline, CDR1 is SQVTM and CDR2 is ANQGSEA. CDR3 in DNA: TGCAGCGTTGCCGACCGGGACAGGGGGACCTACGAGCAGTACTTC. Translating gives CSVADRDRGTYEQYF.

The genes are TRBV6-2 or TRBV6-3 and TRBJ1-1, with D unclear. Trimming removed 2 bases at V and 1 base at J, with 8 bases between. The CDR3 totals 14 residues. CDR1 and CDR2 from the germline V gene are MNHEY and SVGEGT. The CDR3 DNA sequence: TGTGCCAGCAGTTACAAGGGAGAGAACACTGAAGCTTTCTTT. This translates into CASSYKGENTEAFF.

The count of this clone is one. The gene calls are TRBV10-3 and TRBJ1-2; D may be TRBD1 (5 bases). The CDR3 covers 13 residues. The germline gives CDR1 ENHRY, CDR2 SYGVKD. The ends were cut back, 4 bases at V and 6 bases at J, with 12 bases in the middle. The CDR3 sequence is CAISVRVMDGYTF. The CDR3 coding sequence is TGTGCCATCAGTGTCAGGGTAATGGATGGCTACACCTTC.

This chain connects TRBV27 to TRBJ2-7; 8 nucleotides agree with TRBD1. The CDR3 length is 14 residues. V shed 3 bases, J shed 4 bases, and the junction held 5 bases outside the gene matches. Germline CDR1 is MNHEY and CDR2 is SMNVEV (reference sequence). The CDR3 DNA is TGTGCCAGCAGTTTTGAACAGGGGGATTACGAGCAGTACTTC. This gives the protein CASSFEQGDYEQYF.

The rearrangement uses TRBV6-5 and TRBJ1-2; 12 nucleotides align to TRBD1. The V and J ends lost 3 bases and 7 bases, in that order; junction bases with no gene match: 6. CDR1 MNHEY and CDR2 SVGAGI come from the germline V gene. CDR3 length: 15 amino acids. The CDR3 DNA reads as TGTGCCAGCAGTTATTGGGGACAGGGGGCCTCTGGCTACACCTTC. Translated, it gives CASSYWGQGASGYTF.

This chain connects TRBV28 to TRBJ1-2; D remains unclear. This CDR3 contains 16 residues. The V gene's germline CDR1 is MDHEN and CDR2 SYDVKM. The germline V and J ends were trimmed by 6 bases and 2 bases, with 19 bases remaining between them. The CDR3: CASSPISPGVNYGYTF. In DNA form, the CDR3 reads TGTGCCAGCAGCCCTATTTCTCCCGGGGTCAACTATGGCTACACCTTC.

This clone was found once. V is TRBV5-4 and J is TRBJ1-2, with D tentatively TRBD1 (5 bases). Germline V CDR1 and CDR2: SGHNT, YYREEE (reference sequence). This CDR3 spans 13 amino acids. The V end lost 2 bases, the J end lost 6 bases, and 11 bases lay between the germline ends. The CDR3, as DNA: TGTGCCAGCAGCTTATCCCTGACAGATGGCTACACCTTC. Encoded protein: CASSLSLTDGYTF.

The rearrangement links TRBV11-3 to TRBJ2-1; 13 bases are shared with TRBD2. This CDR3 contains 16 residues. The J segment lost 5 bases and the V segment lost 4 bases, leaving 5 bases of the junction unmatched. In germline, CDR1 is SGHNT, CDR2 YENEEA. The CDR3 bases are TGTGCCAGCAGCTCCCGACTAGCGGGAGGCAACAATGAGCAGTTCTTC. It specifies CASSSRLAGGNNEQFF. The whole variable domain, remainder taken from reference TRBV11-3 and TRBJ2-1, is EAGVVQSPRYKIIEKKQPVAFWCNPISGHNTLYWYLQNLGQGPELLIRYENEEAVDDSQLPKDRFSAERLKGVDSTLKIQPAELGDSAVYLCASSSRLAGGNNEQFFGPGTRLTVL.

This chain links TRBV12-3 or TRBV12-4 with TRBJ1-4; D remains ambiguous. Trimming left V 7 bases short and J 6 bases short, with 12 bases between. CDR3 length: 13 residues. The CDR3 loop is CASTPGRHEKLFF. DNA for the CDR3: TGTGCCAGCACCCCAGGCCGACATGAAAAACTGTTTTTT.

V usage is TRBV4-1 and J usage is TRBJ1-6; D gene unclear. The CDR3 is 14 amino acids. V was trimmed by 4 bases and J by 1 base, leaving 5 bases between them. The V gene's germline CDR1 is MGHRA and CDR2 YSYEKL. The CDR3 DNA is TGCGCCAGCAGCCCTTCTTCCTATAATTCACCCCTCCACTTT. It specifies CASSPSSYNSPLHF.

The rearrangement uses TRBV30 and TRBJ1-4, with a possible D match to TRBD1 (5 bases). Trimming took off 3 bases at V and 4 bases at J, with 15 bases between the two ends. Germline CDR1 and CDR2: GTSNPN and SVGIG (reference sequence). The CDR3 consists of 15 residues. The CDR3 DNA reads as TGTGCCTGGAGGAGGGGCCGGGGGGTTAATGAAAAACTGTTTTTT. Translating it yields CAWRRGRGVNEKLFF.

The V and J genes are TRBV5-6 and TRBJ2-7; 10 bases are shared with TRBD1. The J segment lost 3 bases and the V segment lost 0 bases, leaving 6 bases of the junction unmatched. The germline CDR1 and CDR2 sequences are SGHDT and YYEEEE. The CDR3 is 16 residues long. CDR3 sequence: CASSLETGGPFYEQYF. The CDR3 nucleotides read TGTGCCAGCAGCTTGGAGACAGGGGGCCCTTTCTACGAGCAGTACTTC.

This clone was picked up a small number of times. This chain uses TRBV6-1 with TRBJ2-7; a possible D gene is TRBD1 (6 bases). V was pared by 2 bases and J by 7 bases, with 21 bases between. The CDR3 consists of 16 residues. Germline loops: CDR1 MNHNS, CDR2 SASEGT. CDR3 sequence (DNA): TGTGCCAGCAGTGAACTTGCCGGGACAACGGTCTGGGAGCAGTACTTC. Residues: CASSELAGTTVWEQYF.

This chain connects TRBV9 to TRBJ2-3; the D is unclear. Trimming removed 4 bases from V and 2 bases from J, with 17 bases in between. Germline values: CDR1 SGDLS, CDR2 YYNGEE. CDR3 size: 16 residues. The CDR3 region is CASSPRMDTLTDTQYF. CDR3 nucleotide sequence: TGTGCCAGCAGCCCGAGGATGGATACCCTCACAGATACGCAGTATTTT.

The V gene is TRBV7-2, the J gene TRBJ2-5; D is undetermined. Germline V gene lookup returns CDR1 SGHTA and CDR2 FQGNSA. This CDR3 has 13 amino acids. Trimming cost V 0 bases and J 4 bases, with 6 bases left between them. The CDR3: CASSLARRETQYF. The DNA of the CDR3 is TGTGCCAGCAGCTTAGCGAGGCGAGAGACCCAGTACTTC.

Relative to its sample, this clone is medium-sized. The chain carries TRBV27 and TRBJ1-3; 7 bases agree with TRBD1. The CDR3 is 15 amino acids. Germline V gives CDR1 MNHEY, CDR2 SMNVEV (reference sequence). J gave up 2 bases and V 5 bases, and 6 bases lay outside the gene matches. This chain's CDR3 is CASSHHRGPGNTIYF. In DNA form, the CDR3 reads TGTGCCAGCAGTCATCACAGGGGACCTGGAAACACCATATATTTT.

The V gene is TRBV30, the J gene TRBJ1-5, with TRBD1 matching 11 bases. The length of the CDR3 is 14 residues. Germline V CDR1 and CDR2: GTSNPN, SVGIG (reference sequence). The trim removed 3 bases at V and 6 bases at J, leaving 4 bases unmatched. CDR3 in DNA: TGTGCCTGGAGAGGACAGGGGGCGACTCAGCCCCAGCATTTT. Amino acids: CAWRGQGATQPQHF. Variable domain in full (rest from reference TRBV30 and TRBJ1-5): SQTIHQWPATLVQPVGSPLSLECTVEGTSNPNLYWYRQAAGRGLQLLFYSVGIGQISSEVPQNLSASRPQDRQFILSSKKLLLSDSGFYLCAWRGQGATQPQHFGDGTRLSIL.

V usage is TRBV5-1 and J usage is TRBJ1-2, with D uncertain. CDR3 size: 14 residues. From germline, CDR1 is SGHRS and CDR2 YFSETQ. V lost 4 bases, J lost 0 bases, and 10 bases lay in between. CDR3 amino acids: CASSPGSANYGYTF. Here the CDR3 DNA reads TGCGCCAGCAGCCCAGGATCCGCTAACTATGGCTACACCTTC.

This clone was detected a few times. V usage is TRBV7-2 and J usage is TRBJ2-5, with D maybe TRBD2 (6 bases). Germline assignment: CDR1 SGHTA and CDR2 FQGNSA. V lost 2 bases and J lost 7, with 11 bases in between. The CDR3 totals 13 residues. The CDR3 loop is CASSLPGVGTQYF. Here the CDR3 DNA reads TGTGCCAGCAGCTTACCGGGAGTCGGGACCCAGTACTTC.

The rearrangement uses TRBV19 and TRBJ2-7, with D uncertain. The CDR3 contains 13 residues. The V and J ends lost 6 bases and 3 bases respectively, with 12 bases between them. Looked up from germline, CDR1 is LNHDA and CDR2 is SQIVND (reference sequence). The CDR3 spells CASSRVSGYEQYF. The CDR3, as DNA: TGTGCCAGTAGCCGGGTTTCCGGCTACGAGCAGTACTTC.